This entry describes one T cell receptor (beta chain). Its target is unknown. A single base separates this from a much larger clone, so it may be a read error. This specimen comes from a study of human T cells and chemical hapten exposure. Study at large: Throughout a study of roughly 5.5 months, patients underwent weekly scalp administration of diphenylcyclopropenone doses. Broader study findings: Alopecia affected the donors, so their immune response may differ from healthy people's.

It was the library that attached unique molecular identifiers to individual cDNA molecules. TCRdb passed the RACE reads through MiXCR, listing each CDR3 protein once. The sample yields some 38,000 distinct CDR3 sequences, less than 8.5% seen once. Specified time point: pre-sensitization, week 0. Sample treatment: therapeutic diphenylcyclopropenone sensitization with weekly scalp DPC. Trimming took off 4 bases at V and 12 bases at J, with 18 bases between the two ends. The CDR3 loop spans 13 amino acids. From germline, CDR1 is SGHTA and CDR2 FQGNSA. The input for sequencing was whole blood, taken in connection with sensitization to the hapten diphenylcyclopropenone (DPC). This sequence originates from a woman between 50 and 59 years old with alopecia areata. Some clones in this sample may be carry-over from other donors' samples. The gene calls are TRBV7-2 and TRBJ1-1, with D perhaps matching TRBD1 (5 bases). The CDR3 DNA reads TGTGCCAGCAGCTCCCAGGGAACCATGGAGTCTTTCTTT. This translates into CASSSQGTMESFF.